The source of this T cell receptor beta chain is a study of T cell responses to AZD1222 COVID-19 vaccine. Sequencing used immunoSEQ multiplex PCR; TCRdb keeps in-frame clones, though not all of them. The data show under 150,000 clones, more than 85% seen once. The germline gives CDR1 LGHNA, CDR2 YSLEER. The V end lost 4 bases, the J end lost 0 bases, and 6 bases lay between the germline ends. This CDR3 is 14 amino acids long. The count of this clone is one. The sequence was collected from an adult in good health. This chain uses TRBV4-3 with TRBJ2-2; possibly TRBD2 for D (5 bases). Here the sequenced sample was peripheral blood, taken on day 0 of AZD1222 vaccination. CDR3 DNA: TGCGCCAGCAGCCCTAGCACGAACACCGGGGAGCTGTTTTTT. Protein product: CASSPSTNTGELFF.